This T cell receptor (beta chain) emerged from a study of glioma-infiltrating T cells after dendritic cell vaccination. The primer mix had 60 V beta and 13 J beta primers. This table comes from immunoSEQ multiplex PCR, and its TCRdb copy is limited to in-frame clones, with some not included. Found here are under 130,000 clones, 81% of them singletons; the top ten hold about 12%. Between the trimmed V and J ends, which lost 4 bases and 4 bases, there was a span of 12 bases. The germline V gene has CDR1 SGHNT and CDR2 YYREEE (reference sequence). This CDR3 spans 14 amino acids. This TCR came from a human donor with glioblastoma. The specimen was blood, collected before dendritic cell vaccination. The chain is built from TRBV5-4 and TRBJ2-1; a weak D match, TRBD2 (6 bases). CDR3 coding DNA: TGTGCCAGCAGCCTGCCGGGACTGTACAATGAGCAGTTCTTC. Translated, it gives CASSLPGLYNEQFF. Together with reference TRBV5-4 and TRBJ2-1, the CDR3 gives the full variable domain: ETGVTQSPTHLIKTRGQQVTLRCSSQSGHNTVSWYQQALGQGPQFIFQYYREEENGRGNFPPRFSGLQFPNYSSELNVNALELDDSALYLCASSLPGLYNEQFFGPGTRLTVL.